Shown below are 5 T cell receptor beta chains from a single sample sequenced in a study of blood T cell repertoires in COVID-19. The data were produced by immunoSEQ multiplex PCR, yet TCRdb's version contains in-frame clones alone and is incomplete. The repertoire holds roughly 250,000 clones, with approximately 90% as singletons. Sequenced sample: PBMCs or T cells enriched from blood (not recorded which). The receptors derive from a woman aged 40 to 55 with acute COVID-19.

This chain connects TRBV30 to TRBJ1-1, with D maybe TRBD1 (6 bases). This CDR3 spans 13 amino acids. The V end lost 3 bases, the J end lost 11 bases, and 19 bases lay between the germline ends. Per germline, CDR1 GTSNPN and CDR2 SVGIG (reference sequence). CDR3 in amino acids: CAWSLATTGWAFF. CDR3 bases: TGTGCCTGGAGCTTAGCGACGACAGGTTGGGCTTTCTTT. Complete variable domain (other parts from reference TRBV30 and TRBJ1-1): SQTIHQWPATLVQPVGSPLSLECTVEGTSNPNLYWYRQAAGRGLQLLFYSVGIGQISSEVPQNLSASRPQDRQFILSSKKLLLSDSGFYLCAWSLATTGWAFFGQGTRLTVV.

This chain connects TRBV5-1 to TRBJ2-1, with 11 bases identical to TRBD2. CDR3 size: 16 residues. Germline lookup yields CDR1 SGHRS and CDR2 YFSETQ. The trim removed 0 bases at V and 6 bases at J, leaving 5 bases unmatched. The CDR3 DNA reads TGCGCCAGCAGCTTGGATGGGACTAGCGGCATCAATGAGCAGTTCTTC. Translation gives CASSLDGTSGINEQFF.

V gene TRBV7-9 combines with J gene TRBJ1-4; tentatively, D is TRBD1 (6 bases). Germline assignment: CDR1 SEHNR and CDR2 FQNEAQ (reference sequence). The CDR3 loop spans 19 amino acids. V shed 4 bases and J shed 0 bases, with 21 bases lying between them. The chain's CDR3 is CASSSPRTANEPTNEKLFF. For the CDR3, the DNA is TGTGCCAGCAGCTCCCCCAGGACAGCTAACGAACCAACTAATGAAAAACTGTTTTTT.

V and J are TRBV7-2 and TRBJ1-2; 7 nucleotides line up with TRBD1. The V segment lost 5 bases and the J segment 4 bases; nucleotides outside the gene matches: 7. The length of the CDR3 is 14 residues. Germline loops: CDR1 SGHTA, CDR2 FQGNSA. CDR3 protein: CASSPSTGFYGYTF. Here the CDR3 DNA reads TGTGCCAGCAGCCCTTCGACAGGGTTCTATGGCTACACCTTC.

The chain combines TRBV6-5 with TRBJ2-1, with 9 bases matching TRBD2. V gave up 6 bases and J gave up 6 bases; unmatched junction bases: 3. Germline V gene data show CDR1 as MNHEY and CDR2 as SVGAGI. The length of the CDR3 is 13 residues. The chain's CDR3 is CASRKAGGNEQFF. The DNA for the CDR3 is TGTGCCAGCAGAAAAGCGGGAGGCAATGAGCAGTTCTTC.